Following are 16 T cell receptor beta chains from one sample sequenced in a study of cytomegalovirus exposure and HLA in healthy donors. The PCR had 60 Vbeta and 13 Jbeta primers. Profiled with immunoSEQ multiplex PCR; TCRdb holds only in-frame clones, not every one. This sample has about 140,000 clones, with roughly 80% found just once. The source material was PBMCs. The receptors were gathered from a middle-aged woman in good health and CMV-seropositive.

V and J are TRBV27 and TRBJ1-3; 7 nucleotides agree with TRBD1. The CDR3 runs 14 residues. Germline V CDR1 and CDR2: MNHEY, SMNVEV (reference sequence). V lost 5 bases and J lost 6; bases outside the gene matches: 7. The CDR3 protein is CASSTRDRANTIYF. CDR3 in DNA: TGTGCCAGCAGTACCCGGGACAGAGCAAACACCATATATTTT.

J is TRBJ2-7 and V is TRBV10-3; TRBD1 matches at 8 bases. The CDR3 has 14 residues. Germline assignment: CDR1 ENHRY and CDR2 SYGVKD. Unmatched junction bases numbered 3, after V lost 4 bases and J lost 1 base. CDR3 residues: CAISAGTGSYEQYF. CDR3 nucleotides: TGTGCCATCAGTGCCGGGACAGGTTCCTACGAGCAGTACTTC.

This clone was counted only a few times. V usage is TRBV5-4 and J usage is TRBJ1-4; D gene unclear. V lost 1 base, J lost 8 bases, and 6 bases lay in between. The CDR3 length is 12 residues. CDR1 and CDR2 from the germline V gene are SGHNT and YYREEE (reference sequence). The CDR3 here is CASSLQQEKLFF. CDR3 sequence (DNA): TGTGCCAGCAGCTTGCAACAAGAAAAACTGTTTTTT.

The V call is TRBV5-6, the J call TRBJ2-5, with 7 bases aligning to TRBD2. Germline V CDR1 and CDR2: SGHDT, YYEEEE. V was clipped by 4 bases and J by 5 bases; unmatched bases: 11. This CDR3 has 15 amino acids. DNA for the CDR3: TGTGCCAGCAGCAATCCTAGCGGAGGGGAGGAGACCCAGTACTTC. It specifies CASSNPSGGEETQYF.

Comment on this clone: One end of the junction fails to match germline, which may point to a read error. The CDR3 loop reads CASSPGTEPFF. CDR3 nucleotides: TGTGCCAGCAGCCCCGGGACAGAGCCTTTTTTC. The J gene is TRBJ2-7, the V gene TRBV7-8; 7 positions agree with TRBD1. CDR3 length: 11 residues. Germline lookup yields CDR1 SGHVS and CDR2 FQNEAQ.

This chain connects TRBV5-1 to TRBJ2-7; 9 nucleotides line up with TRBD1. The CDR3 is 15 amino acids. With V trimmed by 1 base and J by 3 bases, 5 bases remained unmatched. Germline V gene data show CDR1 as SGHRS and CDR2 as YFSETQ. In DNA form, the CDR3 reads TGCGCCAGCAGCTTGAGACAGGGGGGTAACTACGAGCAGTACTTC. Translating it yields CASSLRQGGNYEQYF. Together with reference TRBV5-1 and TRBJ2-7, the CDR3 gives the full variable domain: KAGVTQTPRYLIKTRGQQVTLSCSPISGHRSVSWYQQTPGQGLQFLFEYFSETQRNKGNFPGRFSGRQFSNSRSEMNVSTLELGDSALYLCASSLRQGGNYEQYFGPGTRLTVT.

This clone came up once. The V gene is TRBV27, the J gene TRBJ2-7; 12 bases fit TRBD2. With 7 bases clipped from V and 4 bases from J, the junction kept 5 bases outside the gene matches. There are 14 residues in the CDR3. Germline V gene lookup returns CDR1 MNHEY and CDR2 SMNVEV (reference sequence). CDR3 amino acids: CASKMGTSGYEQYF. CDR3 coding DNA: TGTGCCAGCAAAATGGGGACTAGCGGGTACGAGCAGTACTTC.

The chain has TRBV7-2 and TRBJ2-2; tentative D call: TRBD1 (6 bases). CDR1 and CDR2 (germline): SGHTA, FQGNSA. CDR3 length equals 16 residues. Trimming stripped 3 bases from V and 6 bases from J, with 17 bases between. This CDR3 reads CASSFLGPTGPGELFF. The DNA for the CDR3 is TGTGCCAGCAGCTTTCTGGGACCTACAGGGCCCGGGGAGCTGTTTTTT.

This clone was observed a few times. The V and J genes are TRBV20-1 and TRBJ1-1; the D is unclear. The CDR3 covers 11 residues. V was cut by 6 bases and J by 3 bases, with 8 bases left in between. Germline CDR1 DFQATT, CDR2 SNEGSKA (reference sequence). CDR3 bases: TGCAGTGCCCGGGAGGACACTGAAGCTTTCTTT. Its protein product is CSAREDTEAFF.

CDR3: CASNAIEANYGYTF. In DNA form, the CDR3 reads TGTGCCAGCAACGCGATAGAGGCTAACTATGGCTACACCTTC. The V gene is TRBV5-6, the J gene TRBJ1-2; D remains ambiguous. From germline, CDR1 is SGHDT and CDR2 YYEEEE. Trimming left V 6 bases short and J 0 bases short, with 12 bases between. This CDR3 has 14 residues.

This clone turned up a few times. The J gene is TRBJ2-5, the V gene TRBV7-9; 8 nucleotides line up with TRBD1. The end of the DNA aligns better with TRBJ2-7, so the J call may be wrong. Germline-derived CDR1 and CDR2 are SEHNR and FQNEAQ (reference sequence). The CDR3 length is 13 residues. The CDR3 region is CASSLDRGYEQYF. The CDR3 DNA reads as TGTGCCAGCAGCTTAGACAGGGGGTACGAGCAGTACTTC.

V usage is TRBV19 and J usage is TRBJ1-2; TRBD1 aligns across 7 bases. V lost 8 bases, J lost 2 bases, and 14 bases stayed unmatched. Germline V gives CDR1 LNHDA, CDR2 SQIVND (reference sequence). This CDR3 is built from 16 residues. DNA for the CDR3: TGTGCCAGTGGATTAAAATCCGGGACAGCCAACTATGGCTACACCTTC. Translation gives CASGLKSGTANYGYTF.

The rearrangement links TRBV29-1 to TRBJ1-1; possible D gene TRBD1, 6 bases. The V end lost 7 bases, the J end lost 1 base, and 16 bases lay between the germline ends. Germline V CDR1 and CDR2: SQVTM, ANQGSEA. The CDR3 covers 14 residues. CDR3: CSGTEGGGNTEAFF. DNA for the CDR3: TGCAGCGGGACCGAGGGAGGGGGGAACACTGAAGCTTTCTTT. The whole variable domain, remainder taken from reference TRBV29-1 and TRBJ1-1, is SAVISQKPSRDICQRGTSLTIQCQVDSQVTMMFWYRQQPGQSLTLIATANQGSEATYESGFVIDKFPISRPNLTFSTLTVSNMSPEDSSIYLCSGTEGGGNTEAFFGQGTRLTVV.

The chain combines TRBV5-8 with TRBJ1-3; D ambiguous. The germline V gene has CDR1 SGHTS and CDR2 YDEGEE. The CDR3 totals 14 residues. The V end lost 0 bases, the J end lost 5 bases, and 9 bases lay between the germline ends. As DNA, the CDR3 is TGTGCCAGCAGCTTGGCCAGGTTACGAAACACCATATATTTT. It translates to CASSLARLRNTIYF.

The chain couples TRBV7-6 to TRBJ1-2; unclear D gene. Germline V gene data show CDR1 as SGHVS and CDR2 as FNYEAQ. The V and J ends lost 2 bases and 3 bases respectively, with 10 bases between them. The CDR3 runs 14 residues. CDR3 DNA sequence: TGTGCCAGCAGCTTAACTCCGGTGGACTATGGCTACACCTTC. Translation: CASSLTPVDYGYTF.

The J gene is TRBJ2-5, the V gene TRBV2, with a tentative D call TRBD1 (5 bases). Germline values: CDR1 SNHLY, CDR2 FYNNEI. The length of the CDR3 is 11 residues. The V end was cut by 5 bases, the J end by 4 bases, with 5 bases between. The CDR3 reads CASSQGETQYF. The CDR3 nucleotides are TGTGCCAGCAGTCAGGGAGAGACCCAGTACTTC.